This T cell receptor (beta chain) was retrieved from a study of blood T cells in healthy people across ages. Study conclusions and caveats: The CMV status of each donor remained undetermined, and this could have confounded shifts in expanded clonotypes.

A note on this clonotype: Its target is unknown.

Using a J-beta primer mix together with a sample-barcoded 5' primer, a second PCR was run for about 6 to 11 cycles. TCRdb called the 5' RACE reads again in MiXCR, with one record for every CDR3 protein. The sample contains roughly 720,000 distinct CDR3 sequences, 53% of which appear only once. This CDR3 is built from 14 residues. V lost 4 bases and J lost 1, with 10 bases in between. The sequence was collected from a man older than 75 in good health. Specimen: blood. The rearrangement joins TRBV12-3 or TRBV12-4 to TRBJ1-1, with a weak D call TRBD1 (5 bases). The CDR3 DNA reads as TGTGCCAGCAGTTATTCGGACAAGAACACTGAAGCTTTCTTT. This encodes CASSYSDKNTEAFF.